A single sample is the source of the 10 T cell receptor beta chains below, sequenced in a study of beta chain features in type 1 diabetes. Expressed TCRB transcripts were sequenced because the isolated RNA had all been reverse transcribed beforehand. The table came from immunoSEQ multiplex PCR; TCRdb's copy has only in-frame clones and leaves some out. The sample holds about half a million clones, approximately 30% seen once. The sample comprised naive CD4+ T cells from blood. Receptor source: a man between 18 and 35 years old in good health.

There are a few counts of this clone. Distinct nucleotide sequences in the sample also encode this CDR3. The chain combines TRBV29-1 with TRBJ2-2, with D maybe TRBD2 (5 bases). The V end lost 5 bases, the J end lost 0 bases, and 7 bases lay between the germline ends. CDR3 length: 13 amino acids. Per germline, CDR1 SQVTM and CDR2 ANQGSEA. CDR3 residues: CSVTGSNTGELFF. The CDR3 nucleotides are TGCAGCGTTACGGGGTCGAACACCGGGGAGCTGTTTTTT.

The chain uses TRBV4-2 and TRBJ1-2; D is perhaps TRBD1 (6 bases). The CDR3 runs 17 residues. The V gene lost 4 bases and the J gene lost 0 bases, with 18 bases spanning the gap. The germline CDR1 and CDR2 sequences are LGHNA and YNFKEQ. The CDR3 spells CASSPLDRDTTNYGYTF. CDR3 DNA: TGTGCCAGCAGCCCTTTAGACCGGGACACAACTAACTATGGCTACACCTTC.

This clone was seen a handful of times. The chain employs TRBV30 and TRBJ1-1; no clear D. The germline V gene encodes CDR1 GTSNPN and CDR2 SVGIG (reference sequence). Trimming pared 1 base from V and 4 bases from J, leaving 7 bases between. The CDR3 extends over 12 amino acids. This chain's CDR3 is CAWSGAFTEAFF. The CDR3 DNA reads TGTGCCTGGAGTGGCGCGTTCACTGAAGCTTTCTTT.

The CDR3 is CSVEGTTSTNEQFF. The CDR3 DNA is TGCAGCGTTGAGGGGACAACCTCAACCAATGAGCAGTTCTTC. The chain carries TRBV29-1 and TRBJ2-1, with D perhaps matching TRBD1 (6 bases). The germline gives CDR1 SQVTM, CDR2 ANQGSEA. V lost 3 bases, J lost 6 bases, and 15 bases lay in between. This CDR3 contains 14 residues.

This clone was picked up a small number of times. The rearrangement joins TRBV5-1 to TRBJ2-1; maybe TRBD2 (5 bases). V lost 5 bases and J 7 bases, leaving 16 bases between the germline ends. The germline V gene has CDR1 SGHRS and CDR2 YFSETQ. CDR3 size: 14 residues. CDR3 in amino acids: CASSETPTGNEQFF. The CDR3 nucleotides read TGCGCCAGCAGTGAGACACCAACGGGAAATGAGCAGTTCTTC.

As to this clone: Other nucleotide sequences from this sample produce the same CDR3. The chain carries TRBV4-1 and TRBJ1-3; the D is unclear. In germline, CDR1 is MGHRA, CDR2 YSYEKL. Trimming removed 0 bases from V and 4 bases from J, with 4 bases in between. There are 13 residues in the CDR3. This CDR3 reads CASSQDRGNTIYF. In DNA, the CDR3 is TGCGCCAGCAGCCAAGATCGCGGAAACACCATATATTTT.

The table lists this clone with a few counts. The chain combines TRBV14 with TRBJ2-5; D is perhaps TRBD1 (6 bases). Germline V CDR1 and CDR2: SGHDN, FVKESK. There are 13 residues in the CDR3. The CDR3 bases are TGTGAATCTCGGGCAGGGGCTAGTCGGCCCCAGTACTTC. Protein product: CESRAGASRPQYF.

As for this clone: The sample has other DNA sequences that encode this CDR3 too. In nucleotides, the CDR3 is TGTGCCAGCAGCGTAGCGGGAGCCTACGAGCAGTACTTC. This encodes CASSVAGAYEQYF. This rearrangement joins TRBV25-1 to TRBJ2-7, with TRBD2 matching 9 bases. Germline V CDR1 and CDR2: MGHDK, SYGVNS. The CDR3 covers 13 residues. V lost 6 bases to trimming and J lost 2 bases; unmatched junction nucleotides: 2.

J is TRBJ1-3 and V is TRBV10-3; TRBD1 might be the D (5 bases). CDR1 and CDR2 (germline): ENHRY, SYGVKD. The V gene lost 6 bases and the J gene lost 0 bases, with 18 bases spanning the gap. This CDR3 comprises 17 residues. CDR3 residues: CAIRPGTDSFSGNTIYF. CDR3 nucleotides: TGTGCCATCAGACCAGGGACGGACTCCTTCTCTGGAAACACCATATATTTT.

Comment on this clone: Other DNA sequences from this sample encode an identical CDR3 as well. The chain is built from TRBV30 and TRBJ1-2; possible D gene TRBD1, 5 bases. Germline V gene lookup returns CDR1 GTSNPN and CDR2 SVGIG (reference sequence). The germline V and J ends were trimmed by 0 bases and 8 bases, with 10 bases remaining between them. CDR3 length: 12 residues. DNA of the CDR3: TGTGCCTGGAGTGTCGGGGCGCACGGCTACACCTTC. This gives the protein CAWSVGAHGYTF.